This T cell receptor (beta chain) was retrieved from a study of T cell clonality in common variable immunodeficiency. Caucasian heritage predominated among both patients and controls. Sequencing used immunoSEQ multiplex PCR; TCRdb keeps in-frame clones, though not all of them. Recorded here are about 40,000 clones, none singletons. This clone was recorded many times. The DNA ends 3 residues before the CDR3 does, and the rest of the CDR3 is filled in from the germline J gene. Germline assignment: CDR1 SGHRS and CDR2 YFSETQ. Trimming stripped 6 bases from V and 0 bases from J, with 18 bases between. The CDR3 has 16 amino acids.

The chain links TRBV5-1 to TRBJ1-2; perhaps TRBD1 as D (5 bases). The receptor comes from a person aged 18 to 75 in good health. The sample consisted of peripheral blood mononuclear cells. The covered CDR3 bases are TGCGCCAGCACCGCCCTGGTGGGGGGGACTAACTATGGC. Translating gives CASTALVGGTNYG. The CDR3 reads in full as CASTALVGGTNYGYTF.